This T cell receptor beta chain was sequenced in a study of blood T cell repertoires in COVID-19. In the authors' methods: It was from reference gene primer amplification that nucleated cell counts were estimated. Generated by immunoSEQ multiplex PCR, the TCRdb table keeps only in-frame clones and is missing some. The D gene and trimming were derived from the DNA, and the V and J assignments and clone size from that table. Here the sample spans approximately 360,000 clones, roughly 90% being singletons. V shed 0 bases, J shed 12 bases, and the junction held 7 bases outside the gene matches. Germline CDR1 and CDR2: LGHDT and YNNKEL (reference sequence). The CDR3 length is 14 residues.

The sample was peripheral blood. The chain has TRBV3-1 (or the pseudogene TRBV3-2) and TRBJ2-1; 8 bases agree with TRBD2. The receptor was isolated from a man aged 40-55 years with acute or convalescent COVID-19. DNA for the CDR3: TGTGCCAGCAGCCAAGATACGACGGCGGGAGGGCAGTTCTTC. This translates into CASSQDTTAGGQFF.